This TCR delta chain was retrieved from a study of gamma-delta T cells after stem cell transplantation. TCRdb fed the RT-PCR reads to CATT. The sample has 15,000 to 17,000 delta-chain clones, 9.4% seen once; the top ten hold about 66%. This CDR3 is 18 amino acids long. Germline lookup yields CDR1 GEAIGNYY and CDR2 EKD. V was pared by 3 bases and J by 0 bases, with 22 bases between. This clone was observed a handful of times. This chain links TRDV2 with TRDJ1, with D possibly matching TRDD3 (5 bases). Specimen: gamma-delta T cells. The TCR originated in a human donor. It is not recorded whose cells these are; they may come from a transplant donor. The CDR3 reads CACDPMISGVSYTDKLIF. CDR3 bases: TGTGCCTGTGACCCTATGATTAGTGGGGTATCGTACACCGATAAACTCATCTTT.